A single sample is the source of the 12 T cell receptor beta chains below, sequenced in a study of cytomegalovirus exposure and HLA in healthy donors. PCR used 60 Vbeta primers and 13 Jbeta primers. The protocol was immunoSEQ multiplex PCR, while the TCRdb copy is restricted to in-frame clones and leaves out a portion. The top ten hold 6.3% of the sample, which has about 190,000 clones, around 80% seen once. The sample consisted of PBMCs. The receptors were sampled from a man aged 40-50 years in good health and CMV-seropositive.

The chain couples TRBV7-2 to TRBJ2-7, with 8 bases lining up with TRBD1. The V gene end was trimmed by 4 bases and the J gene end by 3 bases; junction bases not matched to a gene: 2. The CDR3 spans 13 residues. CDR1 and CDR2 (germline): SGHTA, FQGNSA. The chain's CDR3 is CASSSDRGYEQYF. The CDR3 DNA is TGTGCCAGCAGCTCCGACAGGGGCTACGAGCAGTACTTC.

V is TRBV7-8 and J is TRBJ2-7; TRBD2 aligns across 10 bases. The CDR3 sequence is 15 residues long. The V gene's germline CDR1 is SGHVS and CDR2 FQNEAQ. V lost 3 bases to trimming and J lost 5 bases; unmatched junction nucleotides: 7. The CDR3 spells CASSLVASGGNEQYF. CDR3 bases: TGTGCCAGCAGCTTGGTAGCTAGCGGGGGCAACGAGCAGTACTTC.

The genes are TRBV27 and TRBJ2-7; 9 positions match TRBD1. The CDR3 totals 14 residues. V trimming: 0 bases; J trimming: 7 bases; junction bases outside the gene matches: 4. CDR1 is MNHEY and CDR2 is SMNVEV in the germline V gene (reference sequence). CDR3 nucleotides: TGTGCCAGCAGTTTATCACAGGGGGCCTTAGAGCAGTACTTC. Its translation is CASSLSQGALEQYF.

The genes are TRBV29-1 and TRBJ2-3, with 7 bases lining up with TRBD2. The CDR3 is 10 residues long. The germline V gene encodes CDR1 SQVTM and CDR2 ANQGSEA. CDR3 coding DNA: TGCGGGGGGGGGTCAGATACGCAGTATTTT. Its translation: CGGGSDTQYF.

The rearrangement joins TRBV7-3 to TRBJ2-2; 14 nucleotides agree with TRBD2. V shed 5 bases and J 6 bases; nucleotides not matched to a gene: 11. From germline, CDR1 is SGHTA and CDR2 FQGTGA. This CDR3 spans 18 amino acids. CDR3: CASSPRLAGGRRAGELFF. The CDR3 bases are TGTGCCAGCAGCCCCCGACTAGCGGGGGGGCGGAGGGCCGGGGAGCTGTTTTTT.

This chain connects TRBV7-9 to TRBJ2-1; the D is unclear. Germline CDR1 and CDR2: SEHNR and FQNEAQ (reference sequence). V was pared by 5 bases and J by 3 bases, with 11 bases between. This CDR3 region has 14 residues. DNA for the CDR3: TGTGCCAGCAGCCTCGGGTGGATCTACAATGAGCAGTTCTTC. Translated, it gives CASSLGWIYNEQFF.

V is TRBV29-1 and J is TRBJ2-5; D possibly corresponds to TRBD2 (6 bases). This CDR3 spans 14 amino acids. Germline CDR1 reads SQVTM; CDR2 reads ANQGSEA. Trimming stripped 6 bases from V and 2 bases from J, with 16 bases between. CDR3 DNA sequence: TGCAGCGTCAACTGGAGGGTGGGTCAAGAGACCCAGTACTTC. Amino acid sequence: CSVNWRVGQETQYF.

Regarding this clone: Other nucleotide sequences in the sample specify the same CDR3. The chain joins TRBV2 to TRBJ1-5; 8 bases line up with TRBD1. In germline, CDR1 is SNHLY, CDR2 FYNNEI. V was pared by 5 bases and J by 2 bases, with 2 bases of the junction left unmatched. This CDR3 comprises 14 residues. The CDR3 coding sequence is TGTGCCAGCAGTACGGACAGGGGCAATCAGCCCCAGCATTTT. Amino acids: CASSTDRGNQPQHF.

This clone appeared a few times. In DNA, the CDR3 is TGTGCCAGCTCACCGTTCAGGGATAATCAGCCCCAGCATTTT. Its protein is CASSPFRDNQPQHF. The chain links TRBV18 to TRBJ1-5, with D tentatively TRBD1 (5 bases). The V end was cut by 3 bases, the J end by 4 bases, with 10 bases between. The CDR3 length is 14 residues. Germline V CDR1 and CDR2: KGHSH, LQKENI.

Written as DNA, the CDR3 is TGTGCCAGTAGTATAGCCCCCGGGACTGGACAAACCCAGTACTTC. This gives the protein CASSIAPGTGQTQYF. The rearrangement uses TRBV19 and TRBJ2-5; maybe TRBD2 (6 bases). Per germline, CDR1 LNHDA and CDR2 SQIVND (reference sequence). The ends were cut back, 1 base at V and 8 bases at J, with 17 bases in the middle. The CDR3 length is 15 residues.

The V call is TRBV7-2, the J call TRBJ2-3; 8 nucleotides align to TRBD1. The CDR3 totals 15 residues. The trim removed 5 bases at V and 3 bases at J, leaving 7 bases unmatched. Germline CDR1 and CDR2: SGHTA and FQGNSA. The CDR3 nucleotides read TGTGCCAGCAGCCCACGGGACAGGTCTACAGATACGCAGTATTTT. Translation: CASSPRDRSTDTQYF.

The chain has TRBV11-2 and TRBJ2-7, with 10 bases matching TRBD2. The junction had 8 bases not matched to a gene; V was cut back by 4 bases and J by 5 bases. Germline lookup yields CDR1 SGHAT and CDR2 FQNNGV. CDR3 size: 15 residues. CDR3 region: CASSYSGGPRNEQYF. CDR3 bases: TGTGCCAGCAGCTATAGCGGGGGGCCCCGCAACGAGCAGTACTTC. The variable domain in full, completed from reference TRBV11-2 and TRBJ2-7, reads EAGVAQSPRYKIIEKRQSVAFWCNPISGHATLYWYQQILGQGPKLLIQFQNNGVVDDSQLPKDRFSAERLKGVDSTLKIQPAKLEDSAVYLCASSYSGGPRNEQYFGPGTRLTVT.